This T cell receptor (beta chain) was documented in a study of post-analysis software for immune sequencing data. Unique molecular identifiers were carried by the TCR beta cDNA libraries. A few hundred thousand cDNA molecules were obtained from about 1 to 10 million T cells. TCRdb reanalysed the PCR reads using MiXCR and keeps one entry per CDR3 protein. The data hold hundreds of thousands of distinct CDR3 sequences, with around 50% observed a single time. A note on this clonotype: Antigen: not known.

Study conclusions and caveats: Normalized Chao1 diversity in multiple sclerosis patients fell significantly below that of controls. Among several TRBV segments more frequent in patients than controls were TRBV5-6, TRBV5-1 and TRBV20-1.

This CDR3 is 14 amino acids long. V shed 6 bases and J 2 bases; nucleotides not matched to a gene: 8. Germline-derived CDR1 and CDR2 are DFQATT and SNEGSKA (reference sequence). The TCR sequence derives from a girl aged 5-17 years with multiple sclerosis. The rearrangement joins TRBV20-1 to TRBJ2-3, with 7 bases aligning to TRBD2. The sequencing input was blood. DNA of the CDR3: TGCAGTGCGGCCAGGAGCGGGGACACAGATACGCAGTATTTT. Its translation is CSAARSGDTDTQYF.